This is a list of T cell receptor beta chains from one sample in a study of blood T cells in healthy people across ages. In TCRdb, the 5' RACE reads were re-called with MiXCR into one record per CDR3 protein. The sample has hundreds of thousands of distinct CDR3 sequences, about half seen once; the top ten hold about a sixth. Sequencing was carried out using blood. The receptors come from a man aged 80 or over in good health. The CDR3 runs from the conserved cysteine through the conserved F or W. Each record gives: CDR3 DNA, CDR3 protein, V gene, D gene, J gene, clone size. A D gene is named only where the DNA matches it firmly. Clone size appears in some rows only: once, few, many, or a class for an expanded clone.

CDR3 DNA: TGTGCCAGCAGTCCAACTAGCGGTTACACCGGGGAGCTGTTTTTT
CDR3 protein: CASSPTSGYTGELFF
V gene: TRBV7-3
D gene: TRBD2
J gene: TRBJ2-2
clone size: NA

CDR3 DNA: TGCGCCAGCAGCTTGGCAAGAACAGGGGGCTTATCCTACGAGCAGTACTTC
CDR3 protein: CASSLARTGGLSYEQYF
V gene: TRBV5-1
D gene: TRBD1
J gene: TRBJ2-7
clone size: NA

CDR3 DNA: TGTGCCAGCAGCCTTCAAGGGATTGTACTAGCGGGACTTAACACCGGGGAGCTGTTTTTT
CDR3 protein: CASSLQGIVLAGLNTGELFF
V gene: TRBV3-1
D gene: TRBD2
J gene: TRBJ2-2
clone size: once

CDR3 DNA: TGCAGTGCTAGAGATCAAGGACTAGCAGCCCCTGAGCAGTTCTTC
CDR3 protein: CSARDQGLAAPEQFF
V gene: TRBV20-1
D gene: TRBD2
J gene: TRBJ2-1
clone size: NA

CDR3 DNA: TGTGCCAGCAGCCAGAGCGGGGTGAACAATGAGCAGTTCTTC
CDR3 protein: CASSQSGVNNEQFF
V gene: TRBV14
D gene: TRBD2
J gene: TRBJ2-1
clone size: NA

CDR3 DNA: TGCAGTGTGGGACTAGCGCCCAATGAGCAGTTCTTC
CDR3 protein: CSVGLAPNEQFF
V gene: TRBV20-1
D gene: TRBD2
J gene: TRBJ2-1
clone size: NA

CDR3 DNA: TGTGCCAGCAGCCTATCGGGACTTCTGGAGGAGACCCAGTACTTC
CDR3 protein: CASSLSGLLEETQYF
V gene: TRBV7-2
D gene: NA
J gene: TRBJ2-5
clone size: NA

CDR3 DNA: TGTGCCAGCAGTGAAGCTACTACCCTGAAGCAGTTCTTC
CDR3 protein: CASSEATTLKQFF
V gene: TRBV6-1
D gene: NA
J gene: TRBJ2-1
clone size: NA

CDR3 DNA: TGTGCCTGGGGGACAGGGAGGGATGAGCAGTTCTTC
CDR3 protein: CAWGTGRDEQFF
V gene: TRBV30
D gene: TRBD1
J gene: TRBJ2-1
clone size: NA

CDR3 DNA: TGCAGCGTTGTGCGTAGCGGGGCGGGCGAGCAGTACTTC
CDR3 protein: CSVVRSGAGEQYF
V gene: TRBV29-1
D gene: TRBD2
J gene: TRBJ2-7
clone size: few

CDR3 DNA: TGTGCCAGCAGTAAACGACAGGTCCGTGAAATACCCTACACCTTC
CDR3 protein: CASSKRQVREIPYTF
V gene: TRBV12-3/TRBV12-4
D gene: NA
J gene: TRBJ1-2
clone size: few

CDR3 DNA: TGTGCCATCAGTGAGTCTGGCGGGGGGACGCAGTATTTT
CDR3 protein: CAISESGGGTQYF
V gene: TRBV10-3
D gene: TRBD2
J gene: TRBJ2-3
clone size: once

CDR3 DNA: TGTGCCAGCAGGGGACTAGCGGGAGGTTATACCTACGAGCAGTACTTC
CDR3 protein: CASRGLAGGYTYEQYF
V gene: TRBV6-1
D gene: TRBD2
J gene: TRBJ2-7
clone size: few

CDR3 DNA: TGCAGTGCTAGAGAAAGGTTCTACGAGCAGTACTTC
CDR3 protein: CSARERFYEQYF
V gene: TRBV20-1
D gene: NA
J gene: TRBJ2-7
clone size: few

CDR3 DNA: TGTGCCAGCAGGAAAGGGACAGAAGAGTACTATGGCTACACCTTC
CDR3 protein: CASRKGTEEYYGYTF
V gene: TRBV27
D gene: TRBD1
J gene: TRBJ1-2
clone size: few

CDR3 DNA: TGTGCCAGCAGCCCCCGGGGCTGGTTGAACACTGAAGCTTTCTTT
CDR3 protein: CASSPRGWLNTEAFF
V gene: TRBV28
D gene: NA
J gene: TRBJ1-1
clone size: NA

CDR3 DNA: TGCAGCGTGCCAGGGACAGGAAAAAACATTCAGTACTTC
CDR3 protein: CSVPGTGKNIQYF
V gene: TRBV29-1
D gene: TRBD1
J gene: TRBJ2-4
clone size: NA

CDR3 DNA: TGCAGTGCTAGGTTAGCGGGAGGCCCGAGGATAACTAGCACAGATACGCAGTATTTT
CDR3 protein: CSARLAGGPRITSTDTQYF
V gene: TRBV20-1
D gene: TRBD2
J gene: TRBJ2-3
clone size: NA

CDR3 DNA: TGCAGTGCTCCATCCCGGGCTAGCACAGATACGCAGTATTTT
CDR3 protein: CSAPSRASTDTQYF
V gene: TRBV20-1
D gene: NA
J gene: TRBJ2-3
clone size: NA

CDR3 DNA: TGTGCCAGCAGTGAAATCCGCGGGGGGCCAGATACGCAGTATTTT
CDR3 protein: CASSEIRGGPDTQYF
V gene: TRBV25-1
D gene: TRBD2
J gene: TRBJ2-3
clone size: NA

CDR3 DNA: TGTGCCAGCAGCCGAAAACTAAATACGGGGGGCGAGCAGTACTTC
CDR3 protein: CASSRKLNTGGEQYF
V gene: TRBV3-1
D gene: TRBD2
J gene: TRBJ2-7
clone size: NA

CDR3 DNA: TGCGCCAGCTCCGGGACCGGGACTAGCGGCAGTAATGGGCAGTTCTTC
CDR3 protein: CASSGTGTSGSNGQFF
V gene: TRBV5-1
D gene: TRBD2
J gene: TRBJ2-1
clone size: NA

CDR3 DNA: TGTGCCACCAGTGGAACGGGACTAGCGGGAGGGCCAGATACGCAGTATTTT
CDR3 protein: CATSGTGLAGGPDTQYF
V gene: TRBV24-1
D gene: TRBD2
J gene: TRBJ2-3
clone size: NA

CDR3 DNA: TGCAGCGTTGCCCAGGACAGGCGGAACACTGAAGCTTTCTTT
CDR3 protein: CSVAQDRRNTEAFF
V gene: TRBV29-1
D gene: TRBD1
J gene: TRBJ1-1
clone size: once